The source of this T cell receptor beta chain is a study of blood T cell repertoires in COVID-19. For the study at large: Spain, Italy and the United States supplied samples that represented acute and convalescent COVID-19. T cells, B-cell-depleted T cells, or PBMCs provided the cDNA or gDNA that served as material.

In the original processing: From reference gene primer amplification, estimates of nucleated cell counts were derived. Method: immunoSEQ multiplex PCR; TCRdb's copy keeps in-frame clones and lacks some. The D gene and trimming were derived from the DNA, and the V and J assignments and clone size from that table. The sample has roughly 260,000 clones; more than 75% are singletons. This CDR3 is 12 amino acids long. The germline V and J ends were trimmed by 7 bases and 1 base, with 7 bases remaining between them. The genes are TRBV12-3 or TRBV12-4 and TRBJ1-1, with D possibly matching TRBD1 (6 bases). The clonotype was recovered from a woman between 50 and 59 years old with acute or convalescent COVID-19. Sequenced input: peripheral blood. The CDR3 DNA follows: TGTGCCAGCAAGGACAGGAACACTGAAGCTTTCTTT. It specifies CASKDRNTEAFF.